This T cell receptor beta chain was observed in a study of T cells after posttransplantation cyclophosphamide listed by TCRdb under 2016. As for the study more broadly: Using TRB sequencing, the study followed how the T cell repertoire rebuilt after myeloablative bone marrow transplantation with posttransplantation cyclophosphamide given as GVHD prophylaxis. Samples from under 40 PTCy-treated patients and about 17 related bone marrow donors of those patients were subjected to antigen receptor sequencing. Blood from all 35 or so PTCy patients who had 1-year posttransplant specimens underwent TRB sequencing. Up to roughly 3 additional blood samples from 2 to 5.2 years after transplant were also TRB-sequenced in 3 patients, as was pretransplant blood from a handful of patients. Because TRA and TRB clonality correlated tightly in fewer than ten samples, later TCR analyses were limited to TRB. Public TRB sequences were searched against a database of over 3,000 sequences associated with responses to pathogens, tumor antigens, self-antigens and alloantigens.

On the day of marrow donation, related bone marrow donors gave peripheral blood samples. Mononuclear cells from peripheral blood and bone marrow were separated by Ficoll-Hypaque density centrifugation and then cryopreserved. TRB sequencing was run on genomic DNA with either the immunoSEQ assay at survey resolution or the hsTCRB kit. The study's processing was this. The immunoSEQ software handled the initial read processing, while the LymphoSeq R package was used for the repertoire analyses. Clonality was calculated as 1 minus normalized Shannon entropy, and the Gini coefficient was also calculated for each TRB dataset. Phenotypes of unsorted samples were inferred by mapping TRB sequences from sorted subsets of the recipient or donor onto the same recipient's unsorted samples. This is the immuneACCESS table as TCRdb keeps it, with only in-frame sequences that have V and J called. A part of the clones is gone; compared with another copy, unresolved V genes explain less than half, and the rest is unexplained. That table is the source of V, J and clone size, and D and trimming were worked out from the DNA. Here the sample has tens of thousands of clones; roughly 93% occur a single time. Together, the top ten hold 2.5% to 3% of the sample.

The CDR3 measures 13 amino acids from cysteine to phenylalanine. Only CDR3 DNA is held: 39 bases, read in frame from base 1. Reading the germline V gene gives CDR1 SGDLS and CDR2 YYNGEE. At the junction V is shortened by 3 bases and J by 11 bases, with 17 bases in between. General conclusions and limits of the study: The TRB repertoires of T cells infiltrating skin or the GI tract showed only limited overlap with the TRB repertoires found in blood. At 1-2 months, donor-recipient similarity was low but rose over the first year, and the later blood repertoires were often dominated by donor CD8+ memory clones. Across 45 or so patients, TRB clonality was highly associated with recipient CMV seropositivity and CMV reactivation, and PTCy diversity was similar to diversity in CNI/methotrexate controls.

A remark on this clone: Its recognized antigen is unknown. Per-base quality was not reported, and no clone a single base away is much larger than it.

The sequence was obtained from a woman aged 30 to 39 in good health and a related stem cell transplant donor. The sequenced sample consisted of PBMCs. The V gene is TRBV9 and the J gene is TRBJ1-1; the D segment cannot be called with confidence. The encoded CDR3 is CASSEHETTGAFF. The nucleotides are TGTGCCAGCAGCGAACACGAGACAACTGGGGCTTTCTTT.